The 15 T cell receptor beta chains below come from one sample, sequenced in a study of cytomegalovirus exposure and HLA in healthy donors. The PCR was carried out with 60 Vbeta primers and 13 Jbeta primers. Sequencing used immunoSEQ multiplex PCR; TCRdb keeps in-frame clones, though not all of them. The sample records more than 150,000 clones, 80% to 85% being singletons. Specimen: PBMCs. The receptors come from a woman between 18 and 29 years old in good health and CMV-seronegative.

The rearrangement links TRBV7-9 to TRBJ2-2; the D gene is possibly TRBD1 (6 bases). Germline CDR1 reads SEHNR; CDR2 reads FQNEAQ (reference sequence). The ends were cut back, 9 bases at V and 1 base at J, with 9 bases in the middle. The CDR3 sequence is 13 residues long. The CDR3 loop reads CASTGRNTGELFF. The CDR3 DNA reads as TGTGCCAGTACAGGGAGGAACACCGGGGAGCTGTTTTTT.

The J gene is TRBJ2-2, the V gene TRBV5-6; D unclear. Looked up from germline, CDR1 is SGHDT and CDR2 is YYEEEE. V was pared by 5 bases and J by 4 bases, with 9 bases between. This CDR3 contains 13 residues. The CDR3, as DNA: TGTGCCAGCAGGTTGCTACTCACCGGGGAGCTGTTTTTT. Its protein product is CASRLLLTGELFF.

The sample holds a few counts of this clone. V gene TRBV6-5 combines with J gene TRBJ2-2, with 11 bases matching TRBD2. The length of the CDR3 is 15 residues. Trimming took 4 bases from V and 4 from J; bases not matched to a gene: 2. Germline assignment: CDR1 MNHEY and CDR2 SVGAGI. In DNA, the CDR3 is TGTGCCAGCAGTTTAGCGGGGGGGGTCACCGGGGAGCTGTTTTTT. The encoded protein is CASSLAGGVTGELFF.

This clone was observed a single time. V usage is TRBV5-1 and J usage is TRBJ2-2, with a tentative D call TRBD1 (6 bases). The V and J ends lost 6 bases and 2 bases respectively, with 8 bases between them. Germline V gives CDR1 SGHRS, CDR2 YFSETQ. This CDR3 is 13 amino acids long. In DNA, the CDR3 is TGCGCCAGCAAACAGGGAAACACCGGGGAGCTGTTTTTT. The encoded protein is CASKQGNTGELFF. The full variable domain, rest sourced from reference TRBV5-1 and TRBJ2-2, is KAGVTQTPRYLIKTRGQQVTLSCSPISGHRSVSWYQQTPGQGLQFLFEYFSETQRNKGNFPGRFSGRQFSNSRSEMNVSTLELGDSALYLCASKQGNTGELFFGEGSRLTVL.

The chain couples TRBV29-1 to TRBJ1-2; perhaps TRBD1 as D (5 bases). The CDR3 is made up of 11 amino acids. Trimming removed 4 bases from V and 4 bases from J, with 7 bases in between. Germline V gene lookup returns CDR1 SQVTM and CDR2 ANQGSEA. CDR3 region: CSVVGVYGYTF. Here the CDR3 DNA reads TGCAGCGTTGTAGGGGTCTATGGCTACACCTTC.

The chain couples TRBV18 to TRBJ2-3; 9 bases are a match to TRBD1. CDR1 is KGHSH, CDR2 LQKENI, per germline. The CDR3 spans 16 residues. J gave up 4 bases and V 8 bases, and 13 bases lay outside the gene matches. The CDR3 region is CASKPWDRVFSDTQYF. CDR3 coding DNA: TGTGCCAGCAAACCCTGGGACAGGGTTTTTTCAGATACGCAGTATTTT.

The table lists this clone with a count of one. In nucleotides, the CDR3 is TGCGCCAGCAGTAGCCGGACAGGGTTGAATTTTTTGACTGAAGCTTTCTTT. Protein sequence: CASSSRTGLNFLTEAFF. The V call is TRBV5-1, the J call TRBJ1-1; 8 bases line up with TRBD1. V trimming: 5 bases; J trimming: 5 bases; junction bases outside the gene matches: 17. Germline values: CDR1 SGHRS, CDR2 YFSETQ. The CDR3 has 17 amino acids. The full variable domain, completed using reference TRBV5-1 and TRBJ1-1, is KAGVTQTPRYLIKTRGQQVTLSCSPISGHRSVSWYQQTPGQGLQFLFEYFSETQRNKGNFPGRFSGRQFSNSRSEMNVSTLELGDSALYLCASSSRTGLNFLTEAFFGQGTRLTVV.

V gene TRBV18 combines with J gene TRBJ1-2; no clear D. The length of the CDR3 is 14 residues. Deletions cut 3 bases from V and 8 bases from J, with 16 bases between. Germline CDR1 reads KGHSH; CDR2 reads LQKENI. The CDR3 region is CASSPPGSQEGYTF. The CDR3 DNA reads TGTGCCAGCTCACCGCCCGGGAGCCAGGAGGGCTACACCTTC.

V is TRBV7-2 and J is TRBJ2-7, with 8 bases aligning to TRBD2. CDR3 size: 14 residues. J lost 6 bases, V lost 2 bases, and 6 bases had no gene match. Germline V CDR1 and CDR2: SGHTA, FQGNSA. In DNA, the CDR3 is TGTGCCAGCAGCTTATCGGGGGGGCTTCTCGAGCAGTACTTC. Translated: CASSLSGGLLEQYF.

The chain employs TRBV18 and TRBJ1-4, with D perhaps matching TRBD1 (6 bases). Germline V gene sequence: CDR1 KGHSH, CDR2 LQKENI. The CDR3 sequence is 14 residues long. Trimming pared 5 bases from V and 4 bases from J, leaving 11 bases between. CDR3 amino acids: CASSETGYNEKLFF. The CDR3 coding sequence is TGTGCCAGCTCAGAGACAGGATATAATGAAAAACTGTTTTTT.

The V gene is TRBV19, the J gene TRBJ1-5; D gene uncertain. V was shortened by 8 bases and J by 4 bases, with 21 bases between the two germline ends. This CDR3 has 16 amino acids. Germline V gives CDR1 LNHDA, CDR2 SQIVND (reference sequence). CDR3 coding DNA: TGTGCCAGTGATCCCCGGGAGGGCGGACTTAATCAGCCCCAGCATTTT. This sequence encodes CASDPREGGLNQPQHF.

The chain employs TRBV5-4 and TRBJ2-3, with 9 bases matching TRBD2. Germline CDR1 and CDR2: SGHNT and YYREEE (reference sequence). Trimming at V came to 4 bases and at J to 3 bases, leaving 12 bases not matched to a gene. CDR3 length: 17 residues. The CDR3 DNA follows: TGTGCCAGCAGCCCTTGGGCTAGCGGGGAAGAGACAGATACGCAGTATTTT. Translating it yields CASSPWASGEETDTQYF.

V gene TRBV5-1 combines with J gene TRBJ1-5, with D tentatively TRBD1 (5 bases). CDR3 size: 14 residues. The V and J ends lost 2 bases and 3 bases respectively, with 9 bases between them. Germline CDR1 reads SGHRS; CDR2 reads YFSETQ. CDR3 loop: CASSLGESNQPQHF. CDR3 DNA: TGCGCCAGCAGCTTAGGGGAATCCAATCAGCCCCAGCATTTT.

The rearrangement joins TRBV5-4 to TRBJ1-1, with TRBD1 matching over 8 bases. The CDR3 is 17 amino acids. Per germline, CDR1 SGHNT and CDR2 YYREEE (reference sequence). The V and J ends lost 5 bases and 0 bases, in that order; junction bases with no gene match: 12. CDR3 nucleotides: TGTGCCAGCAGTTTAGACAGGGGACCCCGGCTGAACACTGAAGCTTTCTTT. Encoded protein: CASSLDRGPRLNTEAFF.

The rearrangement uses TRBV7-9 and TRBJ1-5, with D possibly being TRBD1 (5 bases). The CDR3 extends over 16 amino acids. Deletions cut 1 base from V and 1 base from J, with 11 bases between. The germline V gene has CDR1 SEHNR and CDR2 FQNEAQ (reference sequence). DNA of the CDR3: TGTGCCAGCAGCTTAGGGGGCCGTAGGAGCAATCAGCCCCAGCATTTT. Translated, it gives CASSLGGRRSNQPQHF.